This entry lists 30 T cell receptor beta chains sequenced from one sample in a study of monozygotic twins with inflammatory bowel disease. TCRdb reprocessed the 5' RACE reads, with one entry per CDR3 protein and no DNA. The table lists about 450,000 distinct CDR3 sequences, with about 2.6% in the top ten. Sequencing used blood. Receptor source: a human donor with ulcerative colitis or Crohn's disease, or a healthy co-twin of an affected twin (not recorded which).

The chain joins TRBV29-1 to TRBJ2-7; TCRdb's assignment of TRBD1 cannot be checked, as there is no DNA. CDR3 length equals 18 residues. Per germline, CDR1 SQVTM and CDR2 ANQGSEA. CDR3: CSVRPHPAEGDISYEQYF.

This sequence joins TRBV14 and TRBJ2-3; TCRdb calls TRBD2, which cannot be checked without DNA. Germline V CDR1 and CDR2: SGHDN, FVKESK. This CDR3 is built from 13 residues. The CDR3 sequence is CASSRRAVDTQYF.

This chain links TRBV12-3 or TRBV12-4 with TRBJ2-4. This CDR3 is 14 amino acids long. The CDR3 here is CASSLGQLENIQYF.

V gene TRBV19 combines with J gene TRBJ2-1; TCRdb indicates TRBD2, and absent DNA this call remains unverified. CDR1 LNHDA and CDR2 SQIVND come from the germline V gene (reference sequence). CDR3 length: 15 amino acids. The chain's CDR3 is CASSTERGGSTEQFF.

This chain links TRBV29-1 with TRBJ1-3; TCRdb outputs TRBD1, but without DNA this stays unchecked. The length of the CDR3 is 20 residues. Germline-derived CDR1 and CDR2 are SQVTM and ANQGSEA. This chain's CDR3 is CSVEDPAGGYSVRTGNTIYF.

The rearrangement uses TRBV27 and TRBJ2-7; checking the TCRdb D call of TRBD1 is not possible without DNA. The CDR3 is 16 amino acids. The germline CDR1 and CDR2 sequences are MNHEY and SMNVEV (reference sequence). The CDR3 reads CASSSSRQGAWYEQYF.

The gene calls are TRBV7-9 and TRBJ2-2. Germline CDR1 SEHNR, CDR2 FQNEAQ (reference sequence). The CDR3 consists of 15 residues. CDR3 protein: CASSLGTESTGELFF. The full variable domain, rest sourced from reference TRBV7-9 and TRBJ2-2, is DTGVSQNPRHKITKRGQNVTFRCDPISEHNRLYWYRQTLGQGPEFLTYFQNEAQLEKSRLLSDRFSAERPKGSFSTLEIQRTEQGDSAMYLCASSLGTESTGELFFGEGSRLTVL.

J is TRBJ2-7 and V is TRBV6-5; checking the TCRdb D call of TRBD1 is not possible without DNA. The length of the CDR3 is 13 residues. CDR1 and CDR2 from the germline V gene are MNHEY and SVGAGI. CDR3 in amino acids: CASSRARAYEQYF.

The chain joins TRBV5-1 to TRBJ2-5; TCRdb's assignment of TRBD2 cannot be checked, as there is no DNA. From germline, CDR1 is SGHRS and CDR2 YFSETQ. This CDR3 has 16 amino acids. CDR3 in amino acids: CASSLAASGGKETQYF.

The rearrangement uses TRBV15 and TRBJ2-4; TCRdb outputs TRBD2, but without DNA this stays unchecked. Germline V CDR1 and CDR2: LNHNV, YYDKDF (reference sequence). CDR3 length equals 18 residues. CDR3 in amino acids: CATSRDVGLAVAKNIQYF.

This sequence joins TRBV5-4 and TRBJ2-1; there is no DNA to check the TCRdb D call of TRBD1. The length of the CDR3 is 13 residues. CDR1 and CDR2 from the germline V gene are SGHNT and YYREEE (reference sequence). CDR3 region: CASSLLTGWEQFF.

The V and J genes are TRBV9 and TRBJ1-1; without DNA, the TCRdb call of TRBD1 cannot be checked. This CDR3 contains 18 residues. From germline, CDR1 is SGDLS and CDR2 YYNGEE. CDR3 amino acids: CASEDLTGNPEGNTEAFF.

The chain links TRBV5-1 to TRBJ2-1; there is no DNA to check the TCRdb D call of TRBD1. The CDR3 has 17 amino acids. CDR1 SGHRS and CDR2 YFSETQ come from the germline V gene. CDR3 sequence reads: CASSPSVGTGRTEEQFF.

The chain's CDR3 is CASSLARGSYEQYF. The gene calls are TRBV5-1 and TRBJ2-7. The CDR3 length is 14 residues. Looked up from germline, CDR1 is SGHRS and CDR2 is YFSETQ.

This chain connects TRBV10-3 to TRBJ1-2; absent DNA, TCRdb's TRBD1 call cannot be checked. CDR1 is ENHRY and CDR2 is SYGVKD in the germline V gene. The CDR3 totals 14 residues. CDR3: CAISVGGFGYGYTF.

J is TRBJ2-1 and V is TRBV5-4; the D call from TCRdb, TRBD1, cannot be confirmed without DNA. The CDR3 totals 15 residues. CDR1 is SGHNT, CDR2 YYREEE, per germline (reference sequence). This CDR3 is CASSRLGGGHNEQFF. Supplemented by reference TRBV5-4 and TRBJ2-1, the full variable domain reads ETGVTQSPTHLIKTRGQQVTLRCSSQSGHNTVSWYQQALGQGPQFIFQYYREEENGRGNFPPRFSGLQFPNYSSELNVNALELDDSALYLCASSRLGGGHNEQFFGPGTRLTVL.

The chain employs TRBV6-2 or TRBV6-3 and TRBJ2-1; the TCRdb call, TRBD1, lacks DNA for checking. In germline, CDR1 is MNHEY, CDR2 SVGEGT. The CDR3 is 16 amino acids. The CDR3: CASSRLTGGKDNEQFF.

The J gene is TRBJ2-1, the V gene TRBV5-1; TCRdb designates TRBD1, a call that cannot be tested without DNA. This CDR3 comprises 11 residues. The germline gives CDR1 SGHRS, CDR2 YFSETQ. Here the CDR3 reads CASSLEGGRFF. Combining the CDR3 with reference TRBV5-1 and TRBJ2-1 gives the whole variable domain KAGVTQTPRYLIKTRGQQVTLSCSPISGHRSVSWYQQTPGQGLQFLFEYFSETQRNKGNFPGRFSGRQFSNSRSEMNVSTLELGDSALYLCASSLEGGRFFGPGTRLTVL.

The V gene is TRBV30, the J gene TRBJ1-4. Germline V gives CDR1 GTSNPN, CDR2 SVGIG (reference sequence). This CDR3 is built from 14 residues. The CDR3 loop is CAWSVPGGNEKLFF. Using reference TRBV30 and TRBJ1-4 for the parts outside the CDR3, the full variable domain is SQTIHQWPATLVQPVGSPLSLECTVEGTSNPNLYWYRQAAGRGLQLLFYSVGIGQISSEVPQNLSASRPQDRQFILSSKKLLLSDSGFYLCAWSVPGGNEKLFFGSGTQLSVL.

The chain couples TRBV7-2 to TRBJ1-1; TCRdb calls TRBD1, which cannot be checked without DNA. This CDR3 has 14 residues. The germline V gene has CDR1 SGHTA and CDR2 FQGNSA. The CDR3 protein is CASSPGTVNTEAFF.

This chain connects TRBV5-1 to TRBJ1-1; there is no DNA to check the TCRdb D call of TRBD1. This CDR3 spans 14 amino acids. Germline CDR1 reads SGHRS; CDR2 reads YFSETQ. CDR3: CASRTGGLDTEAFF.

The chain links TRBV23-1 to TRBJ2-7; TCRdb returns TRBD1, unconfirmable since there is no DNA. TRBV23-1 is identified as an open reading frame with a role that is uncertain. CDR3 size: 15 residues. CDR3 sequence: CASVPDRGVSYEQYF.

The chain combines TRBV5-1 with TRBJ2-1; checking the TCRdb D call of TRBD2 is not possible without DNA. The CDR3 consists of 15 residues. Germline CDR1 reads SGHRS; CDR2 reads YFSETQ. This CDR3 is CASSGLAGVYNEQFF.

The gene calls are TRBV5-1 and TRBJ2-5. The V gene's germline CDR1 is SGHRS and CDR2 YFSETQ. The length of the CDR3 is 12 residues. The CDR3 sequence is CASSLNAETQYF.

V usage is TRBV5-1 and J usage is TRBJ2-1; absent DNA, TCRdb's TRBD2 call cannot be checked. The CDR3 runs to 14 residues. Germline CDR1 SGHRS, CDR2 YFSETQ. The CDR3 is CASKRTDSYNEQFF.

The chain couples TRBV29-1 to TRBJ2-5; the TRBD2 assignment by TCRdb is unverifiable without DNA. Germline assignment: CDR1 SQVTM and CDR2 ANQGSEA. The CDR3 has 14 residues. CDR3 loop: CSFRLAGVGETQYF.

The V call is TRBV2, the J call TRBJ2-2; TCRdb names TRBD2, which stays unverified in the absence of DNA. This CDR3 spans 14 amino acids. Germline loops: CDR1 SNHLY, CDR2 FYNNEI. The CDR3 loop is CASRAGVSTGELFF.

V and J are TRBV7-9 and TRBJ2-2. Germline-derived CDR1 and CDR2 are SEHNR and FQNEAQ (reference sequence). This CDR3 spans 16 amino acids. The CDR3 here is CASSAVHDRAAGELFF. The whole variable domain, remainder taken from reference TRBV7-9 and TRBJ2-2, is DTGVSQNPRHKITKRGQNVTFRCDPISEHNRLYWYRQTLGQGPEFLTYFQNEAQLEKSRLLSDRFSAERPKGSFSTLEIQRTEQGDSAMYLCASSAVHDRAAGELFFGEGSRLTVL.

The rearrangement uses TRBV20-1 and TRBJ1-5; with no DNA, the TCRdb D assignment of TRBD1 cannot be verified. Looked up from germline, CDR1 is DFQATT and CDR2 is SNEGSKA (reference sequence). The CDR3 runs to 13 residues. The CDR3 here is CSAGRGDNQPQHF.

The chain recombines TRBV7-9 with TRBJ1-1; the D gene TCRdb calls, TRBD1, cannot be checked with no DNA. Germline-derived CDR1 and CDR2 are SEHNR and FQNEAQ (reference sequence). The CDR3 extends over 14 amino acids. CDR3 sequence reads: CASSRGDGGTEAFF.